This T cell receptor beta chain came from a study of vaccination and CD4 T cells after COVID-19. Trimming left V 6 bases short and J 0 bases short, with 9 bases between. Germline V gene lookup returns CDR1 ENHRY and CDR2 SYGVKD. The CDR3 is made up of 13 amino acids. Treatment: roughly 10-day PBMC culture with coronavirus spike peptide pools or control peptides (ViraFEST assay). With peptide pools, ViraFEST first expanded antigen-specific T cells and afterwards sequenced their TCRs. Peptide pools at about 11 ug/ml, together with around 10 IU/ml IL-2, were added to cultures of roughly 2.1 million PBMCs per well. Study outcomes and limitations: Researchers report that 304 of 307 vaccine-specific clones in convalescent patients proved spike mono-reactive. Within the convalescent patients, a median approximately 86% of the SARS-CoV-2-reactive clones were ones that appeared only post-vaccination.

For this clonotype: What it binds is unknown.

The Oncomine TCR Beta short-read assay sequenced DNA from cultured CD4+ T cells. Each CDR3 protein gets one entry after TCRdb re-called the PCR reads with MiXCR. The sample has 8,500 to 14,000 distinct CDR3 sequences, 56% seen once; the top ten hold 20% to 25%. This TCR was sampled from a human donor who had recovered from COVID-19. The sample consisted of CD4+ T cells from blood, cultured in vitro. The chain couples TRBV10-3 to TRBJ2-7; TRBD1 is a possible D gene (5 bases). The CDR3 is CAIRGRLSYEQYF. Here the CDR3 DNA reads TGTGCCATCAGGGGGCGGCTCTCCTACGAGCAGTACTTC.